One and the same sample provided the 24 T cell receptor beta chains below, sequenced in a study of metastatic and nonmetastatic thyroid tumors. MiXCR re-clonotyped the PCR reads for TCRdb. The profile shows about 28,000 clones, about 24% of them singletons. Not a single patient had been given any form of treatment at any point before undergoing thyroid surgery. The sequenced material came from blood. The receptors were sampled from a female donor with papillary thyroid cancer or a benign thyroid nodule (not recorded which). Some clones in this sample may be carry-over from other donors' samples.

The V call is TRBV20-1, the J call TRBJ2-1, with TRBD2 as a possible D gene (6 bases). This CDR3 is 15 amino acids long. Germline CDR1 reads DFQATT; CDR2 reads SNEGSKA (reference sequence). V was pared by 4 bases and J by 3 bases, with 16 bases between. CDR3 nucleotide sequence: TGCAGTGCTACCGCGGGATACGGGGTCTACAATGAGCAGTTCTTC. It codes for CSATAGYGVYNEQFF.

This clone came up many times. The chain is built from TRBV28 and TRBJ1-1; TRBD1 is a possible D gene (6 bases). Trimming shortened V by 8 bases and J by 0 bases, and 13 bases separated the two germline ends. Germline values: CDR1 MDHEN, CDR2 SYDVKM. The CDR3 has 14 amino acids. This CDR3 reads CASGGGALNTEAFF. The DNA for the CDR3 is TGTGCCAGCGGCGGGGGGGCGTTGAACACTGAAGCTTTCTTT.

The genes are TRBV11-2 and TRBJ2-3, with 9 nucleotides matching TRBD1. The CDR3 covers 18 residues. V was pared by 0 bases and J by 1 base, with 8 bases of the junction left unmatched. Germline loops: CDR1 SGHAT, CDR2 FQNNGV. CDR3 DNA: TGTGCCAGCAGCTTAGAAGGGACAGGGTTTTCGGGCACAGATACGCAGTATTTT. It codes for CASSLEGTGFSGTDTQYF.

Note on this clone: A much bigger clone sits one base away, suggesting this may be a read error. This sequence joins TRBV19 and TRBJ1-5; D possibly corresponds to TRBD1 (5 bases). The germline V gene has CDR1 LNHDA and CDR2 SQIVND (reference sequence). CDR3 length: 16 amino acids. Trimming pared 3 bases from V and 4 bases from J, leaving 16 bases between. DNA for the CDR3: TGTGCCAGTAGTATCTGGACATCAAGTGGTAATCAGCCCCAGCATTTT. Its protein is CASSIWTSSGNQPQHF.

This clone was counted only a few times. This chain joins TRBV6-1 and TRBJ2-3, with D possibly matching TRBD2 (6 bases). Trimming cost V 0 bases and J 3 bases, with 19 bases left between them. The CDR3 spans 18 residues. The germline CDR1 and CDR2 sequences are MNHNS and SASEGT. For the CDR3, the DNA is TGTGCCAGCAGTGAAGCAGCTGGTAGCGGAACCTTGACAGATACGCAGTATTTT. Encoded protein: CASSEAAGSGTLTDTQYF.

This clone was recorded at least ten times. CDR3 bases: TGTGCCAGCAGCTTGGGGGCTCAAGCTTTCTTT. It codes for CASSLGAQAFF. This sequence joins TRBV7-9 and TRBJ1-1; D is possibly TRBD1 (6 bases). Per germline, CDR1 SEHNR and CDR2 FQNEAQ (reference sequence). V shed 3 bases and J shed 9 bases, with 8 bases lying between them. This CDR3 has 11 amino acids.

This clone was seen repeatedly, ten times or more. This chain links TRBV28 with TRBJ1-1; a possible D gene is TRBD1 (6 bases). The CDR3 is 13 residues long. The germline CDR1 and CDR2 sequences are MDHEN and SYDVKM. V gave up 3 bases and J gave up 4 bases, with 9 bases separating them. The CDR3 nucleotides are TGTGCCAGCAGTTTTGGGGGGCCCACTGAAGCTTTCTTT. It is translated as CASSFGGPTEAFF. The full variable domain, with the rest looked up from reference TRBV28 and TRBJ1-1, is DVKVTQSSRYLVKRTGEKVFLECVQDMDHENMFWYRQDPGLGLRLIYFSYDVKMKEKGDIPEGYSVSREKKERFSLILESASTNQTSMYLCASSFGGPTEAFFGQGTRLTVV.

This clone has ten or more counts. This sequence joins TRBV7-2 and TRBJ1-2; 7 nucleotides align to TRBD1. The germline V gene has CDR1 SGHTA and CDR2 FQGNSA. The V segment lost 3 bases and the J segment 6 bases; nucleotides outside the gene matches: 13. The CDR3 totals 16 residues. CDR3: CASSLALTGLGNGYTF. For the CDR3, the DNA is TGTGCCAGCAGCTTGGCCCTGACAGGGCTTGGAAATGGCTACACCTTC.

This clone was observed a few times. CDR3 protein: CASSSTGTGGYNGYEQYF. The CDR3 DNA sequence: TGTGCCAGCAGTTCAACCGGGACAGGGGGCTATAACGGCTACGAGCAGTACTTC. This chain links TRBV27 with TRBJ2-7, with TRBD1 matching 12 bases. Germline CDR1 and CDR2: MNHEY and SMNVEV (reference sequence). Trimming at V came to 4 bases and at J to 3 bases, leaving 13 bases not matched to a gene. The CDR3 sequence is 18 residues long.

This clone was picked up many times. CDR3 sequence reads: CASSSGLSLSTDTQYF. The CDR3 DNA is TGTGCCAGCAGCTCGGGACTAAGCCTTAGCACAGATACGCAGTATTTT. V usage is TRBV3-1 and J usage is TRBJ2-3, with 7 bases matching TRBD2. J lost 0 bases, V lost 5 bases, and 8 bases had no gene match. The CDR3 covers 16 residues. Germline CDR1 reads LGHDT; CDR2 reads YNNKEL (reference sequence).

The V gene is TRBV6-1, the J gene TRBJ2-1; 7 bases align to TRBD1. Trimming cost V 9 bases and J 4 bases; bases outside gene matches: 9. The CDR3 runs to 14 residues. Germline CDR1 reads MNHNS; CDR2 reads SASEGT. The CDR3 nucleotides read TGTGCCAGTTGGGAAGGACAGGCTTACAATGAGCAGTTCTTC. Its translation: CASWEGQAYNEQFF.

In its sample, this clone was seen a few times. Its ends do not fully match the called genes, so a read error is possible. J is TRBJ1-6 and V is TRBV6-1, with D unclear. Germline V gene data show CDR1 as MNHNS and CDR2 as SASEGT. The CDR3 runs 12 residues. The CDR3 reads CASNSGNSPLNF. As DNA, the CDR3 is TGTGCCAGCAATTCGGGTAATTCACCCCTCAATTTT.

This clone was recorded at least ten times. This chain joins TRBV6-1 and TRBJ1-5; D remains ambiguous. In germline, CDR1 is MNHNS, CDR2 SASEGT. Trimming removed 3 bases at V and 7 bases at J, with 7 bases between. The CDR3 extends over 12 amino acids. The chain's CDR3 is CASSDGYQPQHF. CDR3 nucleotide sequence: TGTGCCAGCAGTGATGGATACCAGCCCCAGCATTTT.

The chain combines TRBV6-1 with TRBJ2-7; maybe TRBD1 (6 bases). This CDR3 region has 11 residues. V dropped 8 bases and J dropped 6 bases, with 11 bases sitting between them. Germline values: CDR1 MNHNS, CDR2 SASEGT. The CDR3 is CASGVGGEQYF. CDR3 in DNA: TGTGCCAGCGGAGTAGGGGGCGAGCAGTACTTC.

The table lists this clone with a few counts. The V and J genes are TRBV10-3 and TRBJ2-7; D unclear. The CDR3 consists of 12 residues. The germline gives CDR1 ENHRY, CDR2 SYGVKD. With 5 bases removed from V and 3 bases from J, the gap between germline ends came to 8 bases. This CDR3 reads CAISSVDYEQYF. In DNA, the CDR3 is TGTGCCATCAGTAGCGTTGACTACGAGCAGTACTTC.

This clone was recorded many times. CDR3 in amino acids: CASSIAGRSYNSPLHF. Here the CDR3 DNA reads TGTGCCAGTAGTATAGCAGGGAGGTCCTATAATTCACCCCTCCACTTT. This chain uses TRBV19 with TRBJ1-6; weak D call: TRBD1 (5 bases). The length of the CDR3 is 16 residues. Germline assignment: CDR1 LNHDA and CDR2 SQIVND (reference sequence). The V end was cut by 1 base, the J end by 1 base, with 8 bases between. Complete variable domain (other parts from reference TRBV19 and TRBJ1-6): DGGITQSPKYLFRKEGQNVTLSCEQNLNHDAMYWYRQDPGQGLRLIYYSQIVNDFQKGDIAEGYSVSREKKESFPLTVTSAQKNPTAFYLCASSIAGRSYNSPLHFGNGTRLTVT.

Notes on this clone: In the same sample, other DNA sequences code for this CDR3. The chain is built from TRBV25-1 and TRBJ1-2; D is perhaps TRBD1 (5 bases). Trimming pared 11 bases from V and 10 bases from J, leaving 20 bases between. The germline V gene encodes CDR1 MGHDK and CDR2 SYGVNS. The CDR3 is 12 amino acids. As DNA, the CDR3 is TGTGCCTCACATGGGGCAAGTGAAGTCTACACCTTC. Protein sequence: CASHGASEVYTF.

This clone was picked up many times. The chain has TRBV30 and TRBJ1-1; D is unclear. The germline V gene has CDR1 GTSNPN and CDR2 SVGIG (reference sequence). V shed 4 bases and J shed 3 bases, with 18 bases lying between them. The CDR3 totals 15 residues. CDR3 coding DNA: TGTGCCTGGACTGAAAAGGGAGGTAGGGACACTGAAGCTTTCTTT. Translated: CAWTEKGGRDTEAFF.

The chain has TRBV6-1 and TRBJ2-5, with TRBD2 identical over 7 bases. Germline values: CDR1 MNHNS, CDR2 SASEGT. The CDR3 spans 18 residues. Losses at the gene ends were 6 bases for V and 5 bases for J; bases not matched to a gene: 21. The CDR3 DNA reads TGTGCCAGCAGCCATAGACTAGAGGGAGGGCATTCCCGGGAGACCCAGTACTTC. Protein product: CASSHRLEGGHSRETQYF.

In this sample, this clone turned up many times. The CDR3 DNA is TGTGCCAGCAATACGTACGGGGGCTACACCTTC. This sequence encodes CASNTYGGYTF. This chain links TRBV2 with TRBJ1-2; D not certain. Germline CDR1 reads SNHLY; CDR2 reads FYNNEI. V was cut by 7 bases and J by 8 bases, with 11 bases left in between. The CDR3 loop spans 11 amino acids.

This clone was detected only once. The chain joins TRBV11-1 to TRBJ2-2, with TRBD2 matching over 8 bases. V lost 5 bases, J lost 2 bases, and 13 bases stayed unmatched. Looked up from germline, CDR1 is SGHAT and CDR2 is FQDESV (reference sequence). The CDR3 totals 18 residues. CDR3 amino acids: CASSVSLGRGENTGELFF. In nucleotides, the CDR3 is TGTGCCAGCAGCGTCAGCTTGGGGCGGGGGGAAAACACCGGGGAGCTGTTTTTT. Supplemented by reference TRBV11-1 and TRBJ2-2, the full variable domain reads EAEVAQSPRYKITEKSQAVAFWCDPISGHATLYWYRQILGQGPELLVQFQDESVVDDSQLPKDRFSAERLKGVDSTLKIQPAELGDSAMYLCASSVSLGRGENTGELFFGEGSRLTVL.

Many counts were recorded for this clone. The rearrangement joins TRBV28 to TRBJ2-3; D unclear. Germline CDR1 and CDR2: MDHEN and SYDVKM. The V gene lost 1 base and the J gene lost 4 bases, with 12 bases spanning the gap. There are 15 residues in the CDR3. CDR3: CASSLFPSRADTQYF. The CDR3 nucleotides read TGTGCCAGCAGTTTATTCCCTAGTAGGGCAGATACGCAGTATTTT. Together with reference TRBV28 and TRBJ2-3, the CDR3 gives the full variable domain: DVKVTQSSRYLVKRTGEKVFLECVQDMDHENMFWYRQDPGLGLRLIYFSYDVKMKEKGDIPEGYSVSREKKERFSLILESASTNQTSMYLCASSLFPSRADTQYFGPGTRLTVL.

The J gene is TRBJ2-1, the V gene TRBV5-1, with 9 positions matching TRBD2. Germline-derived CDR1 and CDR2 are SGHRS and YFSETQ. V dropped 6 bases and J dropped 6; count of bases not matched to a gene: 4. The CDR3 runs to 13 residues. The CDR3: CASIGLASNEQFF. Written as DNA, the CDR3 is TGCGCCAGCATTGGACTAGCGTCCAATGAGCAGTTCTTC. The full variable domain, rest sourced from reference TRBV5-1 and TRBJ2-1, is KAGVTQTPRYLIKTRGQQVTLSCSPISGHRSVSWYQQTPGQGLQFLFEYFSETQRNKGNFPGRFSGRQFSNSRSEMNVSTLELGDSALYLCASIGLASNEQFFGPGTRLTVL.

This clone showed up many times. This chain joins TRBV4-3 and TRBJ1-5, with a possible D match to TRBD1 (5 bases). The CDR3 is 16 amino acids. V lost 0 bases to trimming and J lost 2 bases, with 11 bases between them. Germline loops: CDR1 LGHNA, CDR2 YSLEER. In DNA, the CDR3 is TGCGCCAGCAGCCAAGAGTGGGCGACAGGCAATCAGCCCCAGCATTTT. It yields the protein CASSQEWATGNQPQHF.